These 21 T cell receptor beta chains were sequenced from one sample in a study of low-dose radiotherapy and immunotherapy resistance in tumors. TRAV- and TRBV-specific primers, spanning alpha and beta chains, primed first-strand cDNA. The authors ran about 21 PCR cycles to amplify TCRs with a constant-region primer and V-primer adapter. TCRdb fed the reads into MiXCR, producing one record per CDR3 protein. Among around 11,000 distinct CDR3 sequences listed, less than 75% were seen once. These TCRs come from a human donor with advanced metastatic prostate, ovarian, gallbladder or colorectal cancer (not recorded which). This table probably holds off-target reads from a library built for another chain.

The rearrangement links TRBV24-1 to TRBJ2-1; TRBD2 aligns across 10 bases. CDR1 is KGHDR, CDR2 SFDVKD, per germline. V lost 10 bases, J lost 4 bases, and 3 bases stayed unmatched. The CDR3 totals 13 residues. The CDR3 DNA is TGTGCCACTGGACTAGCGGCATACAATGAGCAGTTCTTC. It encodes CATGLAAYNEQFF.

The chain employs TRBV20-1 and TRBJ1-2; perhaps TRBD1 as D (5 bases). Trimming left V 4 bases short and J 1 base short, with 7 bases between. The germline V gene has CDR1 DFQATT and CDR2 SNEGSKA (reference sequence). The CDR3 consists of 12 residues. DNA of the CDR3: TGCAGTGCTACTGACAGTAACTATGGCTACACCTTC. Its protein is CSATDSNYGYTF.

The rearrangement links TRBV29-1 to TRBJ2-1; D perhaps matches TRBD2 (7 bases). Trimming shortened V by 7 bases and J by 5 bases, and 24 bases separated the two germline ends. The CDR3 extends over 16 amino acids. CDR1 SQVTM and CDR2 ANQGSEA come from the germline V gene. In DNA form, the CDR3 reads TGCAGCGGGAGGCTACGGGGGGCCTCTTTCAACAATGAGCAGTTCTTC. Translation gives CSGRLRGASFNNEQFF.

The chain recombines TRBV5-1 with TRBJ2-1; no reliable D call. Trimming pared 5 bases from V and 0 bases from J, leaving 6 bases between. Germline assignment: CDR1 SGHRS and CDR2 YFSETQ. There are 13 residues in the CDR3. The CDR3 protein is CASRSVSYNEQFF. The CDR3 DNA follows: TGCGCCAGCAGAAGCGTCTCCTACAATGAGCAGTTCTTC.

V usage is TRBV10-3 and J usage is TRBJ2-3; 8 bases align to TRBD2. The CDR3 runs to 15 residues. CDR1 ENHRY and CDR2 SYGVKD come from the germline V gene. V shed 0 bases and J 3 bases; nucleotides not matched to a gene: 2. CDR3 nucleotides: TGTGCCATCAGTGAGTCGCAGCGGGGGACAGATACGCAGTATTTT. It encodes CAISESQRGTDTQYF.

The chain has TRBV28 and TRBJ2-5, with D maybe TRBD1 (6 bases). V was trimmed by 6 bases and J by 1 base, leaving 18 bases between them. The germline gives CDR1 MDHEN, CDR2 SYDVKM. The CDR3 loop spans 16 amino acids. The CDR3 spells CASSQLYRDTQETQYF. The CDR3, as DNA: TGTGCCAGCAGCCAGTTATATCGGGACACCCAAGAGACCCAGTACTTC.

V and J are TRBV5-1 and TRBJ2-4, with a tentative D call TRBD2 (5 bases). Germline values: CDR1 SGHRS, CDR2 YFSETQ. This CDR3 is built from 15 residues. The V end was cut by 4 bases, the J end by 0 bases, with 11 bases between. CDR3 loop: CASSPRGIAKNIQYF. The CDR3 DNA reads as TGCGCCAGCAGCCCACGGGGTATAGCCAAAAACATTCAGTACTTC.

This chain joins TRBV4-2 and TRBJ2-3, with a tentative D call TRBD2 (5 bases). The CDR3 is 16 amino acids. Trimming took off 0 bases at V and 4 bases at J, with 14 bases between the two ends. Germline V gene data show CDR1 as LGHNA and CDR2 as YNFKEQ. CDR3: CASSQDGPGLADTQYF. The CDR3 bases are TGTGCCAGCAGCCAAGATGGGCCCGGACTGGCAGATACGCAGTATTTT.

This chain connects TRBV19 to TRBJ1-5, with D perhaps TRBD1 (5 bases). Trimming removed 6 bases at V and 2 bases at J, with 11 bases between. Germline loops: CDR1 LNHDA, CDR2 SQIVND (reference sequence). This CDR3 region has 14 residues. CDR3 DNA sequence: TGTGCCAGTAGATTCAGGGATGGCAATCAGCCCCAGCATTTT. Translating it yields CASRFRDGNQPQHF.

As regards this clonotype: A read error may produce the germline difference seen at one junction end. The chain links TRBV5-3 to TRBJ2-1; 8 bases align to TRBD1. TRBV5-3 is an open reading frame whose function is uncertain. The CDR3 loop spans 14 amino acids. The CDR3 region is CASSLEYRGNEQFF. CDR3 in DNA: TGTGCCAGCAGCTTGGAATACAGGGGGAATGAGCAGTTCTTC.

The chain joins TRBV2 to TRBJ1-1, with D unclear. V shed 1 base and J shed 1 base, with 7 bases lying between them. The germline CDR1 and CDR2 sequences are SNHLY and FYNNEI. The CDR3 length is 14 residues. The CDR3 DNA is TGTGCCAGCAGTGAAGATGGGTGGAACACTGAAGCTTTCTTT. It is translated as CASSEDGWNTEAFF.

The V gene is TRBV18, the J gene TRBJ1-2; possible D gene TRBD1, 6 bases. The germline V gene encodes CDR1 KGHSH and CDR2 LQKENI. Trimming left V 0 bases short and J 8 bases short, with 10 bases between. This CDR3 region has 13 residues. Written as DNA, the CDR3 is TGTGCCAGCTCACCACCTACAGGGTTGGGCTACACCTTC. Translation: CASSPPTGLGYTF.

J is TRBJ2-5 and V is TRBV28, with 9 bases identical to TRBD1. V lost 5 bases, J lost 5 bases, and 9 bases stayed unmatched. This CDR3 spans 15 amino acids. Germline V gives CDR1 MDHEN, CDR2 SYDVKM. CDR3 DNA sequence: TGTGCCAGCAGTGCACAGGGGGCCGACACGGAGACCCAGTACTTC. Encoded protein: CASSAQGADTETQYF.

This clonotype showed up just a few times. The chain recombines TRBV12-5 with TRBJ1-1, with 7 bases that match TRBD1. CDR3 length: 16 residues. V lost 1 base to trimming and J lost 8 bases; unmatched junction nucleotides: 13. The germline gives CDR1 LGHNT, CDR2 FRNRAP. CDR3 nucleotides: TGTGCTAGTGGTTTGGCCTTCGGCAGGGGGTCGATAGAAGCTTTCTTT. Residues: CASGLAFGRGSIEAFF.

This clonotype turned up a few times. The genes are TRBV6-2 or TRBV6-3 and TRBJ1-1; D uncertain. V dropped 2 bases and J dropped 4 bases, with 20 bases sitting between them. The germline V gene has CDR1 MNHEY and CDR2 SVGEGT. The CDR3 runs 17 residues. The CDR3 region is CASSYPIGGRGGTEAFF. The CDR3 DNA is TGTGCCAGCAGTTACCCCATCGGAGGGAGAGGCGGCACTGAAGCTTTCTTT.

The chain combines TRBV24-1 with TRBJ2-7; 7 bases line up with TRBD1. The CDR3 totals 12 residues. In germline, CDR1 is KGHDR, CDR2 SFDVKD. J gave up 3 bases and V 12 bases, and 7 bases lay outside the gene matches. The CDR3 coding sequence is TGTGCCTCCCGAGGGGGCAACTACGAGCAGTACTTC. Translated, it gives CASRGGNYEQYF.

This sequence joins TRBV19 and TRBJ1-2; 9 bases fit TRBD1. The J segment lost 2 bases and the V segment lost 3 bases, leaving 7 bases of the junction unmatched. This CDR3 is built from 16 residues. Germline CDR1 and CDR2: LNHDA and SQIVND (reference sequence). The CDR3 loop is CASSISGQGYNYGYTF. CDR3 nucleotides: TGTGCCAGTAGTATTAGCGGACAGGGGTACAACTATGGCTACACCTTC.

The genes are TRBV25-1 and TRBJ2-6; D remains ambiguous. The CDR3 contains 15 residues. V lost 4 bases to trimming and J lost 0 bases, with 7 bases between them. Germline V gives CDR1 MGHDK, CDR2 SYGVNS. The CDR3 reads CASSGQTSGANVLTF. The CDR3 DNA reads TGTGCCAGCAGTGGGCAGACCTCTGGGGCCAACGTCCTGACTTTC.

V is TRBV15 and J is TRBJ2-1, with D unresolved. Trimming took off 0 bases at V and 1 base at J, with 13 bases between the two ends. The germline V gene encodes CDR1 LNHNV and CDR2 YYDKDF (reference sequence). The CDR3 runs to 17 residues. CDR3 in DNA: TGTGCCACCAGCAGAGATCCTCGGCTATCTTCCTACAATGAGCAGTTCTTC. Translated, it gives CATSRDPRLSSYNEQFF. Full variable domain (remainder filled in from reference TRBV15 and TRBJ2-1): DAMVIQNPRYQVTQFGKPVTLSCSQTLNHNVMYWYQQKSSQAPKLLFHYYDKDFNNEADTPDNFQSRRPNTSFCFLDIRSPGLGDTAMYLCATSRDPRLSSYNEQFFGPGTRLTVL.

J is TRBJ2-1 and V is TRBV5-1; D remains ambiguous. Germline CDR1 SGHRS, CDR2 YFSETQ. Trimming shortened V by 0 bases and J by 7 bases, and 20 bases separated the two germline ends. This CDR3 has 17 residues. The CDR3 spells CASSLVLASGLVNEQFF. CDR3 nucleotides: TGCGCCAGCAGCTTGGTCTTAGCATCTGGTTTAGTTAATGAGCAGTTCTTC. The full variable domain, with the rest looked up from reference TRBV5-1 and TRBJ2-1, is KAGVTQTPRYLIKTRGQQVTLSCSPISGHRSVSWYQQTPGQGLQFLFEYFSETQRNKGNFPGRFSGRQFSNSRSEMNVSTLELGDSALYLCASSLVLASGLVNEQFFGPGTRLTVL.

This chain uses TRBV3-1 with TRBJ1-3; D might be TRBD1 (6 bases). The CDR3 has 17 amino acids. The germline gives CDR1 LGHDT, CDR2 YNNKEL (reference sequence). The germline V and J ends were trimmed by 4 bases and 4 bases, with 20 bases remaining between them. The DNA of the CDR3 is TGTGCCAGCAGCCTATCATTCGGGACAAACTTGGGAAACACCATATATTTT. This codes for CASSLSFGTNLGNTIYF. The full variable domain, rest sourced from reference TRBV3-1 and TRBJ1-3, is DTAVSQTPKYLVTQMGNDKSIKCEQNLGHDTMYWYKQDSKKFLKIMFSYNNKELIINETVPNRFSPKSPDKAHLNLHINSLELGDSAVYFCASSLSFGTNLGNTIYFGEGSWLTVV.